Presented here are 12 T cell receptor beta chains from one specimen sequenced in a study of early T cells in non-severe SARS-CoV-2 infection. TCRdb fed the 5' RACE reads into MiXCR, producing one record per CDR3 protein. Counted here are roughly 120,000 distinct CDR3 sequences, 15% occurring once; the ten biggest clones make up 20% to 25%. Source material: whole blood. Receptors were obtained from an adult who was a healthcare worker with PCR-confirmed SARS-CoV-2 infection or an uninfected control (not recorded which).

This clonotype was seen only a few times. The chain couples TRBV11-2 to TRBJ2-3; D call uncertain. Germline V gene sequence: CDR1 SGHAT, CDR2 FQNNGV. CDR3 length: 15 amino acids. V lost 6 bases to trimming and J lost 6 bases, with 19 bases between them. Here the CDR3 DNA reads TGTGCCAGCAGGCCTAGGATTGGAGCCGTCGATACGCAGTATTTT. Translation gives CASRPRIGAVDTQYF.

This clonotype has only a few counts. CDR3 in DNA: TGTGCCAGCTCACGGGGGACAGGGACTTCCCAGCATTTT. Protein sequence: CASSRGTGTSQHF. This chain uses TRBV18 with TRBJ1-5, with TRBD1 matching over 9 bases. V lost 4 bases to trimming and J lost 11 bases; unmatched junction nucleotides: 6. Per germline, CDR1 KGHSH and CDR2 LQKENI. The CDR3 is made up of 13 amino acids.

This rearrangement joins TRBV27 to TRBJ1-5; D gene ambiguous. The V end lost 10 bases, the J end lost 1 base, and 14 bases lay between the germline ends. Germline V lookup: CDR1 MNHEY, CDR2 SMNVEV (reference sequence). The CDR3 is 14 amino acids. CDR3 region: CANPAEDSNQPQHF. The CDR3 coding sequence is TGTGCCAACCCCGCAGAGGACAGCAATCAGCCCCAGCATTTT.

A few counts support this clonotype. The gene calls are TRBV7-9 and TRBJ2-7; 7 bases are shared with TRBD1. V gave up 5 bases and J gave up 3 bases; unmatched junction bases: 4. The CDR3 is made up of 13 amino acids. Germline V gives CDR1 SEHNR, CDR2 FQNEAQ (reference sequence). The CDR3 nucleotides read TGTGCCAGCAGCAAGGGACAGATCTACGAGCAGTACTTC. This codes for CASSKGQIYEQYF.

The chain carries TRBV6-6 and TRBJ2-1, with unresolved D. From germline, CDR1 is MNHNY and CDR2 SVGAGI (reference sequence). This CDR3 contains 12 residues. The V gene lost 5 bases and the J gene lost 4 bases, with 6 bases spanning the gap. The CDR3 sequence is CASSPPYNEQFF. In DNA form, the CDR3 reads TGTGCCAGCAGTCCGCCTTACAATGAGCAGTTCTTC.

Only a few counts were recorded for this clonotype. The J gene is TRBJ2-1, the V gene TRBV18, with 11 bases aligning to TRBD2. J gave up 8 bases and V 3 bases, and 6 bases lay outside the gene matches. This CDR3 spans 15 amino acids. CDR1 is KGHSH and CDR2 is LQKENI in the germline V gene. The CDR3: CASSPSGGARDEQFF. Written as DNA, the CDR3 is TGTGCCAGCTCACCTAGCGGGGGGGCTAGGGATGAGCAGTTCTTC.

V and J are TRBV6-2 or TRBV6-3 and TRBJ2-1; D perhaps matches TRBD2 (5 bases). The germline V and J ends were trimmed by 8 bases and 12 bases, with 20 bases remaining between them. This CDR3 is built from 13 residues. The germline V gene has CDR1 MNHEY and CDR2 SVGEGT. The CDR3 DNA follows: TGTGCCAGCGGACTGGTTATAGGGTTCCCGCAGTTCTTC. Translating gives CASGLVIGFPQFF.

This clonotype was detected only a few times. CDR3 sequence: CASRRTGFNQPQHF. CDR3 in DNA: TGTGCCAGCAGGCGGACAGGCTTCAATCAGCCCCAGCATTTT. The gene calls are TRBV27 and TRBJ1-5; 7 positions agree with TRBD1. This CDR3 region has 14 residues. V dropped 6 bases and J dropped 3; count of bases not matched to a gene: 5. From germline, CDR1 is MNHEY and CDR2 SMNVEV (reference sequence).

This sequence joins TRBV7-3 and TRBJ2-2; the D is unclear. The length of the CDR3 is 13 residues. Trimming took 3 bases from V and 8 from J, leaving 10 bases between them. CDR1 is SGHTA, CDR2 FQGTGA, per germline. DNA for the CDR3: TGTGCCAGCAGCTTCGACTCTTTGGGGGAGCTGTTTTTT. This encodes CASSFDSLGELFF.

This clonotype has more than one count but fewer than ten. The J gene is TRBJ2-7, the V gene TRBV12-3 or TRBV12-4; D tentatively fits TRBD1 or TRBD2 (6 bases each). The CDR3 loop spans 14 amino acids. V lost 2 bases, J lost 6 bases, and 14 bases lay in between. The CDR3 reads CASSLWVGGIEQYF. The CDR3 DNA reads as TGTGCCAGCAGTTTATGGGTAGGGGGGATCGAGCAGTACTTC.

This chain links TRBV5-1 with TRBJ2-2; 8 bases agree with TRBD1. CDR1 SGHRS and CDR2 YFSETQ come from the germline V gene. V dropped 4 bases and J dropped 2; count of bases not matched to a gene: 4. There are 15 residues in the CDR3. The CDR3: CASSPTGVNTGELFF. CDR3 DNA sequence: TGCGCCAGCAGCCCGACAGGGGTCAACACCGGGGAGCTGTTTTTT.

This clonotype has only a few counts. This sequence joins TRBV7-6 and TRBJ2-2; D gene ambiguous. The length of the CDR3 is 13 residues. Trimming cost V 3 bases and J 6 bases, with 8 bases left between them. The germline V gene has CDR1 SGHVS and CDR2 FNYEAQ. The CDR3 DNA is TGTGCCAGCAGCTTGGCGGCTTCCGGGGAGCTGTTTTTT. The encoded protein is CASSLAASGELFF.